This T cell receptor beta chain comes out of a study of control samples from healthy donors and cancer patients. This clone was counted at least ten times. Germline CDR1 and CDR2: SNHLY and FYNNEI. The length of the CDR3 is 15 residues. Trimming stripped 6 bases from V and 2 bases from J, with 17 bases between. Profiling relied on immunoSEQ multiplex PCR, and the TCRdb table lists in-frame clones only, not all of them. The repertoire holds fewer than 95,000 clones, with approximately 86% as singletons. This sequence was found in a man between 25 and 39 years old in good health. The sequenced sample consisted of blood. This chain uses TRBV2 with TRBJ2-7, with D perhaps being TRBD1 or TRBD2 (6 bases each). CDR3 DNA sequence: TGTGCCAGCAGAACACAGGGAGGTCTCGCCTACGAGCAGTACTTC. Protein product: CASRTQGGLAYEQYF.